The sample holds a few counts of the clone carrying this T cell receptor beta chain. Antigen unknown. Trimming took 5 bases from V and 6 from J, leaving 14 bases between them. CDR3 size: 14 residues. Germline V gene sequence: CDR1 SEHNR, CDR2 FQNEAQ (reference sequence). The data belong to a study of blood T cells in healthy people across ages. Study observations and caveats: Long-lived donors exceeded aged donors in naive CD4+ cells and diversity.

Primed by a sample-barcoded 5' primer and a J-beta primer mix, a second PCR proceeded for about 6 to 11 cycles. TCRdb recomputed calls from the 5' RACE reads with MiXCR, one row per CDR3 protein. The data show about 1.8 million distinct CDR3 sequences, 49% seen once. Sequencing input: blood. This clonotype was obtained from a woman aged 40 to 50 in good health. The J gene is TRBJ2-1, the V gene TRBV7-9, with TRBD1 as a possible D gene (5 bases). The CDR3: CASSRRGSGNEQFF. The CDR3 nucleotides are TGTGCCAGCAGCCGTAGGGGATCTGGCAATGAGCAGTTCTTC.